This TCR beta chain was identified during a study of cytomegalovirus exposure and HLA in healthy donors (dated by TCRdb to about 2017). General notes on the study: According to an earlier analysis of several hundred of the donors, about 179 million T cells yielded over 100 million unique TCR beta sequences and 276 Gb of sequence data. An early release covering roughly 640 HLA-typed donors comprised approximately 300 gigabases of sequencing data and tens of millions of unique TCR sequences. The genetic ancestry cluster associated with self-reported Caucasian donors included roughly four fifths of the roughly 360 genotyped donors. The study was designed to test whether signatures of past pathogen exposure could be identified by cataloging public T cell receptors. The T cell repertoires of several hundred subjects were profiled by immunosequencing and related to cytomegalovirus serostatus. A separate validation cohort of over 95 different subjects was used in addition to the roughly 670-subject first cohort. To predict cytomegalovirus infection status, the study combined high-throughput TCR immunosequencing, statistical association of individual TCRs with disease status, and machine learning. In a later analysis, previously published TCR beta repertoires from 666 donors were re-analyzed and high-resolution HLA genotyping was added so that TCR occurrence patterns could be studied. The later analysis used no new phenotypic data to find candidate immune exposures, relying instead on TCR beta sequences and their occurrence across donors. An earlier analysis of 587 of the donors used high-throughput TCR beta sequencing to judge whether each TCR beta V gene segment behaved as functional or pseudogenic. Donor age, sex, ethnicity and CMV serostatus were compiled alongside the repertoire data. Genome-wide SNP genotypes for about 65% of the 666 donors were used in a later genetic analysis, which treated that subset as a discovery cohort. All discovery cohort repertoires had been generated on a single sequencing platform. Class I and class II HLA loci were covered by the typing at four-digit resolution. Typing coverage varied by locus: roughly 629-630 donors for A, B, C, DRB1 and DQB1; approximately 500 for DQA1; nearly 610 for DPA1; approximately 450 for DPB1. About five DR-DQ haplotypes were handled as single units for association and clustering, since linkage in the cohort was strong. Among a few hundred genotyped donors of the cohort, an average of approximately 230,000 unique TCR beta nucleotide sequences were sequenced per donor, 15% to 20% of them non-productive. Results and caveats for the whole study, not just this receptor: A later analysis found that HLA-associated TCR beta chains were more clonally expanded and had lower generation probabilities than equally common non-associated chains. Some IMGT-functional V segments, including TRBV6-2 and TRBV6-3, could not be told apart with the 87-base-pair reads, so those segments were excluded. Strong co-occurrence of HLA alleles, especially DR and DQ, made assigning TCR associations to individual alleles difficult. Because HLA typing was missing for some donors at each locus, association tests included only the typed subset. Three of the identified cytomegalovirus-associated TCR beta chains were confirmed in vitro to be specific for cytomegalovirus antigens. The presence/absence analyses assumed that sequencing depth was roughly uniform across donors, and that assumption may not be true. Only TCR beta chains were sequenced in this cohort, and the absence of alpha or paired-chain data limited detectable features. Most CMV-associated TCR beta chains appeared to be HLA-restricted in a later analysis, and the HLA associations seemed to be driven largely by CMV exposure. A further reported finding was that TCR beta sequences accurately predicted the HLA-A and HLA-B alleles for most subjects in the first cohort. The study listed 150 to 200 TCR beta chains as associated with cytomegalovirus. In an earlier analysis of some 550 of the donors, most TCR beta V segments were observed in productive rearrangements about 87% or about 30% of the time, broadly matching IMGT annotations. For the cohort, immune exposure information was limited to CMV serostatus. At a false discovery rate of 0.05, a later analysis linked fewer than 20,000 TCR beta sequences to specific HLA alleles. According to a later analysis, parvovirus B19, influenza, CMV and Epstein-Barr virus appeared linked to several top co-occurrence clusters. Because counts were too low, seventeen rarely observed V segments, including chromosome 9 orphons, were excluded from the earlier analysis of roughly 580 of the donors. The sequencing pipeline was judged likely to have produced a cluster of highly shared sequence variants as a technical artifact. In a later genetic analysis, a missense DCLRE1C variant was associated with V-gene and J-gene trimming of TCR beta chains, and the association was replicated in an independent cohort. The authors suggested that the approach could potentially be extended to other disease states and immunological phenotypes. Correlated functional status among segregating V segments might reflect linkage disequilibrium, but an unknown experimental factor could not be ruled out. Across donors, most TCR sequences were observed very rarely, whereas some public TCRs were present in many individuals. In a later genetic analysis, fewer N-insertions in productive TCRs were reported among donors in an Asian-associated ancestry cluster than the roughly 700-donor mean. The classifier was reported to diagnose cytomegalovirus status with high specificity and sensitivity in both the original and validation cohorts. In a later analysis, TCR association rates were found to vary across HLA loci, with the most associated TCRs seen for DRB1 alleles and the fewest for HLA-C alleles.

Based on the germline V gene (reference sequence), the CDR1 and CDR2 sequences are LNHDA and SQIVND. Counted from cysteine to phenylalanine, this CDR3 has 14 amino acids. The kept DNA is CDR3 alone, 42 bases in frame from the first base. V lost 7 bases and J lost 9 bases, and the count of bases not matched to a germline gene is 7. Libraries were made using the immunoSEQ multiplex PCR assay. For the multiplex PCR, a mixture combining 60 forward primers for TCR Vbeta segments and 13 reverse primers for TCR Jbeta segments was used. A multiplex PCR assay on genomic DNA amplified the CDR3 region of rearranged TCR beta genes. On the Illumina HiSeq System, the amplified TCR beta libraries were sequenced as 87-base-pair reads. Regarding the original processing steps: A later analysis tallied around 82 million unique TCR beta chains across the 700 or so repertoires, and some 12 million of those chains were shared by two or more donors. A nearest-neighbor algorithm error-corrected the raw reads and collapsed the reads into unique sequences, merging closely related sequences to remove PCR and sequencing errors. To assign V, D and J gene segments, CDR3 sequences were aligned to IMGT reference sequences. Each retained sequence needed at least a six-nucleotide match to both a V gene segment and a J gene segment. A rearrangement counted as productive if the CDR3 had no stop codons and remained in frame with V and J, and every other rearrangement counted as non-productive. Following IMGT convention, CDR3 was defined as the stretch from the second conserved V-encoded cysteine up to the conserved J-encoded phenylalanine. In an earlier analysis of just under 600 of the donors, sequences lacking an unambiguous match to a single V gene segment were excluded. In an earlier analysis of 587 of the donors, V segments were called functional above 56.7% productive rearrangements and were called segregating when the between-donor standard deviation exceeded 5%. A statistical classification framework was built to diagnose cytomegalovirus status from the catalog of TCR beta chain sequences. A later analysis assigned V and J genes by comparing TCR nucleotide sequences with IMGT/GENE-DB human TR gene sequences. In a later analysis, CDR3 sequences and most-parsimonious VDJ recombination scenarios were assigned using the TCRdist pipeline. In a later analysis, each TCR beta chain was defined by its CDR3 amino acid sequence together with its V-gene family, and reads lacking a unique V-gene family were excluded. As a way to deal with suspected cross-contamination and a sequencing artifact, a later analysis dropped 450 to 600 nucleotide sequences that were highly shared and had low generation probability. In a later analysis, a clonal expansion index for each public chain was calculated from normalized within-repertoire ranks of inferred template counts. In a later analysis, generation probabilities were computed using a VDJ recombination model fitted to out-of-frame rearrangements, and the results were checked against IGoR. In a later analysis, TCR-TCR, TCR-HLA and TCR-CMV co-occurrence was scored with hypergeometric tests, and a repertoire-size bias correction was applied to TCR pairs. In a later analysis, false discovery rates were estimated by permuting HLA or CMV assignments 20 times. In a later analysis, co-occurring TCRs were grouped with DBSCAN, and TCRdist sequence similarity was added when clustering was performed within HLA-allele-positive subsets. For co-occurrence clustering, repertoires with fewer than 30,000 or more than 120,000 public chains were excluded, along with four or five repertoires with anomalous nucleotide sharing. As stored in TCRdb, this immuneACCESS dataset retains in-frame rearrangements with V and J assigned. A fraction of the clones does not appear; measured against another copy, unresolved V genes explain less than half of the discrepancy, and the remainder lacks a known reason. V and J calls plus clone size are reproduced from that table; the DNA served to infer D and trimming. This sample is represented by roughly 120,000 clones; 65% to 85% of them were singletons. The top ten clonotypes cover approximately 2.7% of the sample.

The cohort comprised more than 550 healthy bone marrow donors. All cohort members were sampled while nominally healthy, although unrecorded immune exposures were likely present. The donor tested CMV seronegative, placing the donor among the 350 or so seronegative members of the cohort. A peripheral blood sample was collected from each donor, and TCR beta sequencing was performed on peripheral blood mononuclear cells. The Qiagen DNeasy Blood Extraction Kit was used to extract genomic DNA from the blood cell samples. Turning to this clone: Its antigen is still unknown. Base qualities are not provided; no much larger clone lies one nucleotide away.

The sequence was obtained from a woman between 18 and 29 years old in good health and CMV-seronegative. The rearranged chain carries TRBV19 and TRBJ2-2, with 11 bases in between that match TRBD2. Sequencing input: PBMCs. CDR3 reads: CASTLSGGAWELFF. The base sequence is TGTGCCAGTACCCTTAGCGGGGGGGCATGGGAGCTGTTTTTT.